Listed here are 25 T cell receptor beta chains from one sample, sequenced in a study of molecular identifiers for immune sequencing clone quantification. MiXCR, run by TCRdb on the PCR reads, gives a single entry per CDR3 protein. This table holds more than 550,000 distinct CDR3 sequences, about 25% found once. Sequencing was carried out using naive CD8+ T cells from blood, with Jurkat cell RNA spiked in. Subset noted: FACS-sorted CD8+CD4-CCR7+CD45RA+ naive T cells. These receptors originate from a human donor in good health. Some libraries in this study had Jurkat cell RNA spiked in.

This clonotype was detected a few times. This chain joins TRBV20-1 and TRBJ2-3; 8 bases map to TRBD2. Germline CDR1 reads DFQATT; CDR2 reads SNEGSKA (reference sequence). Losses at the gene ends were 1 base for V and 6 bases for J; bases not matched to a gene: 15. There are 17 residues in the CDR3. The DNA for the CDR3 is TGCAGTGCTAGAGCTATAGTAGAAAGCGGGAGCTGGGATACGCAGTATTTT. Its protein product is CSARAIVESGSWDTQYF.

This chain uses TRBV7-9 with TRBJ2-7; D is unresolved. Between the trimmed V and J ends, which lost 1 base and 5 bases, there was a span of 15 bases. The CDR3 runs 15 residues. Per germline, CDR1 SEHNR and CDR2 FQNEAQ (reference sequence). CDR3 nucleotide sequence: TGTGCCAGCAGCTTAGGTGTCGGGTTGAAGAACGAGCAGTACTTC. Protein: CASSLGVGLKNEQYF.

As regards this clonotype: Just one base apart from a much larger clone, this may be a read error. The chain carries TRBV2 and TRBJ2-2; D is possibly TRBD1 or TRBD2 (5 bases each). Trimming pared 7 bases from V and 4 bases from J, leaving 13 bases between. Germline V lookup: CDR1 SNHLY, CDR2 FYNNEI. The CDR3 sequence is 14 residues long. For the CDR3, the DNA is TGTGCCAGCAAGAGCCGGGGCAGCACCGGGGAGCTGTTTTTT. It is translated as CASKSRGSTGELFF.

This clonotype was found a few times. The genes are TRBV12-3 or TRBV12-4 and TRBJ1-2; D gene uncertain. There are 14 residues in the CDR3. V lost 0 bases, J lost 3 bases, and 8 bases lay in between. This CDR3 reads CASSLASTDYGYTF. In DNA, the CDR3 is TGTGCCAGCAGTTTAGCAAGTACGGACTATGGCTACACCTTC.

The count of this clonotype is one. One junction end disagrees with the germline gene, perhaps due to a read error. J is TRBJ2-7 and V is TRBV4-2; D tentatively reads TRBD1 or TRBD2 (6 bases each). The CDR3 consists of 16 residues. Per germline, CDR1 LGHNA and CDR2 YNFKEQ. The CDR3 sequence: CASSRNEGGRSYEQCF. The DNA of the CDR3 is TGTGCCAGCAGCCGGAATGAGGGGGGCCGCTCCTACGAGCAGTGCTTC.

This clonotype has just a few counts. The chain combines TRBV7-6 with TRBJ2-7; 9 bases match TRBD1. From germline, CDR1 is SGHVS and CDR2 FNYEAQ. This CDR3 has 16 residues. V was clipped by 5 bases and J by 4 bases; unmatched bases: 12. CDR3 residues: CASSQRTGGLLYEQYF. The CDR3 bases are TGTGCCAGCAGCCAAAGAACAGGGGGCTTGCTGTACGAGCAGTACTTC.

This clonotype was observed at least ten times. The chain is built from TRBV24-1 and TRBJ2-2; D not resolved. The CDR3 consists of 13 residues. The V and J ends lost 5 bases and 3 bases respectively, with 6 bases between them. Per the germline V gene, CDR1 is KGHDR and CDR2 is SFDVKD. Here the CDR3 reads CATSVGYTGELFF. In DNA, the CDR3 is TGTGCCACCAGTGTGGGCTACACCGGGGAGCTGTTTTTT.

This clonotype was seen a handful of times. A much more abundant neighbour one base away suggests this may be a read error. J is TRBJ2-5 and V is TRBV12-3 or TRBV12-4; possible D gene TRBD2, 6 bases. CDR3 length equals 14 residues. In nucleotides, the CDR3 is TGTGCCAGCAGAACTGGGCTCCTCCGGGAGACCCGGTACTTC. Encoded protein: CASRTGLLRETRYF.

As concerns this clonotype: No conserved phenylalanine or tryptophan ends this CDR3, so it is likely a read error. This rearrangement joins TRBV7-9 to TRBJ2-1, with D tentatively TRBD2 (5 bases). Trimming took 1 base from V and 1 from J, leaving 11 bases between them. Germline CDR1 SEHNR, CDR2 FQNEAQ (reference sequence). This CDR3 spans 16 amino acids. CDR3 loop: CASSLGAGLSYNEQFL. The CDR3 DNA reads TGTGCCAGCAGCTTAGGCGCGGGTCTGTCCTACAATGAGCAGTTCCTC.

In the case of this clonotype: This may come from a read error, since a much larger clone is one base off. The CDR3 end shows no conserved phenylalanine or tryptophan, and so a read error is likely. The chain carries TRBV6-5 and TRBJ1-1; D gene unclear. Per the germline V gene, CDR1 is MNHEY and CDR2 is SVGAGI. The CDR3 runs to 13 residues. The ends were cut back, 0 bases at V and 11 bases at J, with 13 bases in the middle. This CDR3 is CASSYSSSHLAFL. The CDR3 nucleotides read TGTGCCAGCAGTTACTCTAGTTCACACCTCGCTTTCCTT.

This clonotype appeared many times. The V and J genes are TRBV28 and TRBJ2-3, with a possible D match to TRBD2 (5 bases). V gave up 8 bases and J gave up 6 bases, with 12 bases separating them. Germline V gene lookup returns CDR1 MDHEN and CDR2 SYDVKM. This CDR3 region has 12 residues. The CDR3 DNA follows: TGTGCCAGCGGGAGTCGGCATGATACGCAGTATTTT. Translation gives CASGSRHDTQYF. The full variable domain, completed using reference TRBV28 and TRBJ2-3, is DVKVTQSSRYLVKRTGEKVFLECVQDMDHENMFWYRQDPGLGLRLIYFSYDVKMKEKGDIPEGYSVSREKKERFSLILESASTNQTSMYLCASGSRHDTQYFGPGTRLTVL.

The gene calls are TRBV4-1 and TRBJ2-2; 11 nucleotides align to TRBD1. V was clipped by 2 bases and J by 5 bases; unmatched bases: 13. The CDR3 loop spans 19 amino acids. The germline V gene has CDR1 MGHRA and CDR2 YSYEKL. Here the CDR3 reads CASSQLIFGQGAFTGELFF. The CDR3 DNA reads TGCGCCAGCAGCCAACTGATTTTTGGACAGGGGGCTTTTACCGGGGAGCTGTTTTTT.

About this clonotype: A much larger clone sits a single nucleotide away, making a read error possible. The chain carries TRBV4-3 and TRBJ2-7; D is unresolved. CDR1 and CDR2 from the germline V gene are LGHNA and YSLEER. The CDR3 sequence is 15 residues long. The CDR3 nucleotides are TGCGCCAACAGCCAAGTCGCCACCGGTCCCTACGAGCAGTACTTC. This gives the protein CANSQVATGPYEQYF.

A few counts support this clonotype. This sequence joins TRBV4-3 and TRBJ2-2; D is uncertain. V was trimmed by 0 bases and J by 7 bases, leaving 9 bases between them. CDR1 LGHNA and CDR2 YSLEER come from the germline V gene. This CDR3 comprises 14 residues. CDR3 protein: CASSQDGFVGELFF. CDR3 nucleotide sequence: TGCGCCAGCAGCCAAGACGGCTTCGTCGGGGAGCTGTTTTTT.

The rearrangement links TRBV12-3 or TRBV12-4 to TRBJ2-5; 7 nucleotides align to TRBD1. After removal of 5 bases from V and 5 bases from J, the junction contained 14 bases not matched to a gene. The CDR3 is 16 amino acids. The CDR3 loop is CASSPHPGQWGETQYF. The CDR3 DNA follows: TGTGCCAGCAGTCCCCATCCGGGACAGTGGGGCGAGACCCAGTACTTC.

Ten or more counts support this clonotype. The V and J genes are TRBV7-3 and TRBJ1-1; 9 positions agree with TRBD1. J was trimmed by 2 bases and V by 2 bases; bases with no gene match: 3. This CDR3 is built from 15 residues. The V gene's germline CDR1 is SGHTA and CDR2 FQGTGA. The CDR3 sequence is CASSLAGQGNTEAFF. Here the CDR3 DNA reads TGTGCCAGCAGCTTAGCGGGACAGGGAAACACTGAAGCTTTCTTT. The full variable domain, with the rest looked up from reference TRBV7-3 and TRBJ1-1, is GAGVSQTPSNKVTEKGKYVELRCDPISGHTALYWYRQSLGQGPEFLIYFQGTGAADDSGLPNDRFFAVRPEGSVSTLKIQRTERGDSAVYLCASSLAGQGNTEAFFGQGTRLTVV.

The sample holds many counts of this clonotype. The V and J genes are TRBV7-2 and TRBJ2-7, with TRBD2 identical over 9 bases. The V and J ends lost 1 base and 4 bases, in that order; junction bases with no gene match: 8. The germline V gene encodes CDR1 SGHTA and CDR2 FQGNSA. This CDR3 is 16 amino acids long. CDR3 sequence reads: CASSLEVAGGWYEQYF. CDR3 DNA sequence: TGTGCCAGCAGCTTAGAGGTTGCGGGGGGGTGGTACGAGCAGTACTTC.

This clonotype appeared many times. The chain recombines TRBV12-5 with TRBJ1-1; possible D gene TRBD1, 6 bases. This CDR3 has 13 residues. Trimming pared 2 bases from V and 5 bases from J, leaving 9 bases between. From germline, CDR1 is LGHNT and CDR2 FRNRAP. CDR3 sequence (DNA): TGTGCTAGTGGTTTGTCACAGGGTACTGAAGCTTTCTTT. Residues: CASGLSQGTEAFF. The variable domain in full, with the rest retrieved from reference TRBV12-5 and TRBJ1-1, is DARVTQTPRHKVTEMGQEVTMRCQPILGHNTVFWYRQTMMQGLELLAYFRNRAPLDDSGMPKDRFSAEMPDATLATLKIQPSEPRDSAVYFCASGLSQGTEAFFGQGTRLTVV.

In its sample, this clonotype was seen many times. The chain joins TRBV29-1 to TRBJ2-7, with D perhaps TRBD2 (5 bases). Germline V CDR1 and CDR2: SQVTM, ANQGSEA. V was pared by 5 bases and J by 0 bases, with 17 bases between. The CDR3 consists of 15 residues. CDR3 residues: CSVLGAQPSSYEQYF. The CDR3 DNA reads TGCAGCGTTCTGGGAGCGCAACCAAGCTCCTACGAGCAGTACTTC.

Regarding this clonotype: At one end, the junction sequence differs from germline, possibly due to a read error. This chain joins TRBV20-1 and TRBJ2-7, with D possibly TRBD2 on 6 matching bases. This CDR3 region has 15 residues. Germline CDR1 reads DFQATT; CDR2 reads SNEGSKA (reference sequence). The CDR3 region has the DNA TGCAGTGCGAGAGCCCTAGCGACCAACTCCTACGAGCAGTACTTC. This sequence encodes CSARALATNSYEQYF.

The sample holds many counts of this clonotype. CDR3 in DNA: TGTGCCAGCAGCCAAGCCTTTACCCAGGAGACCCAGTACTTC. Translation gives CASSQAFTQETQYF. The rearrangement uses TRBV5-6 and TRBJ2-5; unclear D gene. V lost 4 bases and J 5 bases, leaving 15 bases between the germline ends. CDR1 is SGHDT and CDR2 is YYEEEE in the germline V gene. This CDR3 comprises 14 residues.

The rearrangement links TRBV7-2 to TRBJ1-2, with unresolved D. CDR1 is SGHTA and CDR2 is FQGNSA in the germline V gene. Trimming stripped 6 bases from V and 0 bases from J, with 17 bases between. This CDR3 has 16 amino acids. The CDR3 loop is CASRPAPAASNYGYTF. CDR3 sequence (DNA): TGTGCCAGCAGGCCCGCCCCCGCGGCTTCTAACTATGGCTACACCTTC. Full variable domain (missing parts from reference TRBV7-2 and TRBJ1-2): GAGVSQSPSNKVTEKGKDVELRCDPISGHTALYWYRQSLGQGLEFLIYFQGNSAPDKSGLPSDRFSAERTGGSVSTLTIQRTQQEDSAVYLCASRPAPAASNYGYTFGSGTRLTVV.

This clonotype appeared a few times. The chain employs TRBV13 and TRBJ2-5; 11 nucleotides match TRBD2. Germline CDR1 and CDR2: PRHDT and FYEKMQ (reference sequence). The CDR3 runs to 17 residues. J lost 5 bases, V lost 0 bases, and 8 bases had no gene match. The CDR3 loop is CASSLGLAGGPRETQYF. For the CDR3, the DNA is TGTGCCAGCAGCTTAGGGCTAGCGGGGGGCCCCCGTGAGACCCAGTACTTC. Based on the CDR3 plus reference TRBV13 and TRBJ2-5, the full variable domain is AAGVIQSPRHLIKEKRETATLKCYPIPRHDTVYWYQQGPGQDPQFLISFYEKMQSDKGSIPDRFSAQQFSDYHSELNMSSLELGDSALYFCASSLGLAGGPRETQYFGPGTRLLVL.

This clonotype was seen repeatedly, ten times or more. This sequence joins TRBV6-5 and TRBJ2-3, with unresolved D. Germline CDR1 MNHEY, CDR2 SVGAGI. The CDR3 covers 15 residues. V lost 5 bases, J lost 1 base, and 13 bases lay in between. CDR3 amino acids: CASSAPNPGTDTQYF. The CDR3 nucleotides read TGTGCCAGCAGTGCCCCGAATCCGGGCACAGATACGCAGTATTTT.

About this clonotype itself: With a much larger clone just one base away, this may be a read error. The genes are TRBV27 and TRBJ2-3; the D is unclear. V lost 7 bases and J lost 2, with 19 bases in between. Germline V gives CDR1 MNHEY, CDR2 SMNVEV (reference sequence). The CDR3 spans 16 residues. CDR3 sequence: CASTPLWAGDTDTQYF. The CDR3 DNA is TGTGCCAGCACCCCACTATGGGCAGGAGACACAGATACGCAGTATTTT.